This T cell receptor beta chain appears in the sequencing data of a study of T-cell memory formation after mild COVID-19 (dated by TCRdb to about 2021). In terms of the full investigation: Most TCR sequence clusters were specific to one of the two donors. In a couple of donors, T-cell clones that expanded and contracted after mild COVID-19 were tracked by sequencing TCRalpha and TCRbeta repertoires over time. Two young, previously healthy adult volunteers, one female and one male, were included in the cohort. Here is what the overall study found, with its caveats: Contracting CD4+ clones were located mainly in the CM and EM memory subsets, whereas CD8+ clones were found to be enriched in EMRA. Balanced CD4/CD8 phenotypes were observed for clones contracting from day 15 to 85, whereas a bias towards CD4+ was observed for a second wave of clones expanding from day 15 to 37. SARS-CoV-2 specificity of the second-wave clones peaking on day 37 was not confirmed. Only two mild cases were covered in the study, and larger cohorts including severe cases with pre-infection samples were considered necessary. The detection of some responding clones in pre-infection memory suggests that pre-existing cross-reactive memory T cells joined the SARS-CoV-2 response.

PBMCs were isolated by Ficoll-Paque density gradient centrifugation. This clonotype has only a few counts. Its antigen is still unknown. Base qualities are not provided; no much larger clone lies one nucleotide away. Including cysteine and phenylalanine, the CDR3 has 18 amino acids. Only the CDR3 region is kept as DNA, spanning 54 bases read in frame from base 1. The junction shows trimming of 11 bases on V and 0 bases on J, and the gene matches do not reach 18 bases of it. Sequencer: Illumina NovaSeq 6000. Using 5'RACE with constant-segment primers, TCRalpha and TCRbeta cDNA libraries were constructed, with sample barcodes and unique molecular identifiers added in the process. Trizol reagent was used to extract RNA from every sample. The libraries were amplified in two PCR steps, and the second step added a second sample barcode and Illumina TruSeq adapters. Sequencing of libraries was performed on an Illumina NovaSeq with 2 x 150 bp paired-end reads. Under the source paper's analysis protocol: Demultiplexing of reads and collapsing into UMI-guided consensus sequences were performed with migec v1.2.7. Using mixcr v2.1.11, UMI consensuses were aligned to TRA and TRB V and J templates and then assembled into clonotypes. A clonotype was counted as expanded or contracted only when both edgeR and NoisET called the clonotype significant, with the noise models trained on biological replicates. For edgeR calls, the cutoffs were a false discovery rate-adjusted p below 0.01 and a log2 fold-change threshold of 1. PCA with hierarchical clustering of max-normalized trajectories of the 1000 most abundant clonotypes was used as exploratory dynamics analysis. Separately sequenced CD4+ and CD8+ repertoires were used to assign a CD4 or CD8 phenotype to each responding clone. TCRdb reran the public reads through fastp at Q25 and MiXCR, keeping productive beta chains. Rows matching on CDR3 protein sequence are summarized as one entry with the most common DNA and genes. TCRdb's processing, not the study's, gives the V and J calls here. The sample table records a few hundred thousand distinct CDR3 sequences; 25% to 30% of these occur just once. The biggest ten clones account for 13% of the sample.

This TCR was recovered from an adult woman who had mild COVID-19 (a few samples of this study predate the infection). The sample titles of this study are shuffled in the database, so cell type and time point are left out; the donor was told from shared clones. Sequences were obtained from PBMCs or a T cell subset sorted from them (not recorded which). The V and J genes are TRBV12-3 or TRBV12-4 and TRBJ1-3; 8 bases in the junction line up with TRBD1. The CDR3 amino acid sequence is: CAPVGQGAPPLSGNTIYF. The nucleotide sequence is TGTGCCCCCGTAGGGCAGGGGGCTCCCCCTCTCTCTGGAAACACCATATATTTT.